This TCR beta chain was profiled in a study of T cell clones after liver transplantation. Across the whole study: At least one year of complete immunosuppression withdrawal without enzymes over twice normal defined tolerance. Study-wide findings and caveats: Compared with third party-reactive sequences, donor-reactive ones declined more, independent of withdrawal success. The donor-reactive repertoire was only partly measurable in two subjects, lacking donor cells.

Points on this clone: Its antigen is unknown.

The CDR3 has 15 amino acids. Germline V gene lookup returns CDR1 MNHEY and CDR2 SVGAGI. V was shortened by 6 bases and J by 4 bases, with 18 bases between the two germline ends. Profiled with immunoSEQ multiplex PCR; TCRdb holds only in-frame clones, not every one. The data contain roughly 72,000 clones, around 84% of them singletons. This receptor was obtained from a human patient who received a liver transplant. Some T cells may have originated in the graft donor. The sequenced sample was CD4+ T cells from blood, obtained 48 months after liver transplant. The genes are TRBV6-5 and TRBJ1-1, with a tentative D call TRBD1 (5 bases). CDR3 amino acids: CASSQGTAASTEAFF. CDR3 bases: TGTGCCAGCAGCCAAGGGACGGCGGCGAGCACTGAAGCTTTCTTT.